The 2 T cell receptor beta chains reported below all come from one sample, sequenced in a study of blood T cell repertoires in COVID-19. Sequencing was performed with immunoSEQ multiplex PCR; in TCRdb, only in-frame clones are kept and a portion is missing. Found here are roughly 97,000 clones, over 75% of them singletons; the top ten hold just under 20%. Sequenced material: peripheral blood. Receptor source: a human donor in a cohort sampled during active COVID-19.

The chain recombines TRBV28 with TRBJ2-3; the D gene is possibly TRBD1 (5 bases). Germline CDR1 is MDHEN and CDR2 is SYDVKM. V lost 6 bases and J lost 2, with 12 bases in between. The CDR3 extends over 14 amino acids. DNA of the CDR3: TGTGCCAGCAGACCAGGACATCACACAGATACGCAGTATTTT. Translation: CASRPGHHTDTQYF. The complete variable domain, with remaining parts taken from reference TRBV28 and TRBJ2-3, reads DVKVTQSSRYLVKRTGEKVFLECVQDMDHENMFWYRQDPGLGLRLIYFSYDVKMKEKGDIPEGYSVSREKKERFSLILESASTNQTSMYLCASRPGHHTDTQYFGPGTRLTVL.

This clone was seen a single time. The V and J genes are TRBV27 and TRBJ2-1; D is possibly TRBD2 (6 bases). Germline-derived CDR1 and CDR2 are MNHEY and SMNVEV (reference sequence). V shed 3 bases and J shed 3 bases, with 6 bases lying between them. This CDR3 has 13 amino acids. The CDR3 DNA sequence: TGTGCCAGCAGTTTGGGACTCTACAATGAGCAGTTCTTC. Amino acids: CASSLGLYNEQFF.